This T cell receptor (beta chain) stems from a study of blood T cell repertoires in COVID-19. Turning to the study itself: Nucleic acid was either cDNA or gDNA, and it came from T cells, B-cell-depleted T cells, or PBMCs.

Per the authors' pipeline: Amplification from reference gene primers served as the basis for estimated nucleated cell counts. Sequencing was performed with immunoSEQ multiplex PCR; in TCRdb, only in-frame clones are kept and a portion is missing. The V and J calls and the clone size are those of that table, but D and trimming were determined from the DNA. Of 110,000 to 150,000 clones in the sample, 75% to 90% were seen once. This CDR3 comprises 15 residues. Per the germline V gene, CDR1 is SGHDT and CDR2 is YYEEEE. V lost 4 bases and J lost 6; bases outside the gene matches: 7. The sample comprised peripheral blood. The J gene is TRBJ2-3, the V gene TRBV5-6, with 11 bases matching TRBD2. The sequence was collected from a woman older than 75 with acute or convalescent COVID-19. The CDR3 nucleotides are TGTGCCAGCAGCCCGGGGACTAGCGGAAGGGATACGCAGTATTTT. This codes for CASSPGTSGRDTQYF.